The rows below give T cell receptor beta chains drawn from one sample of a study of T cell responses to AZD1222 COVID-19 vaccine. TCRdb keeps only in-frame clones here, not all; method: immunoSEQ multiplex PCR. The data contain roughly 120,000 clones, around 90% of them singletons. Source: peripheral blood, taken 28 days after the second dose of the MenACWY control vaccine. These receptors were obtained from an adult who received the MenACWY meningococcal vaccine as a control. Each CDR3 is given without its conserved first and last residue. Fields, in order: V gene, J gene, CDR3 protein.

TRBV7-2	TRBJ1-2	ASSSSGQIYGYT
TRBV28	TRBJ2-1	ASSLIGQGFYNEQF
TRBV2	TRBJ2-1	ASSELVAGGSSYNEQF
TRBV19	TRBJ1-6	ASSNQGRTYNSPLH
TRBV20-1	TRBJ1-2	SARGPYT
TRBV5-6	TRBJ1-4	ASSFPGPATNEKLF
TRBV19	TRBJ2-3	ASSIRTSGGTDTQY
TRBV2	TRBJ1-3	ASTSSTTGNTIY
TRBV4-3	TRBJ2-2	ASSQGLGPTGELF
TRBV5-6	TRBJ2-7	ASSLWSGDEQY
TRBV11-2	TRBJ1-1	ASSLGSTTEAF
TRBV18	TRBJ1-2	ASSPELDYGYT
TRBV28	TRBJ1-5	ASSLLVGHQPQH
TRBV6-4	TRBJ2-3	ASSDSSGGAVDTQY
TRBV6-5	TRBJ2-7	ASSPRFPVEQY
TRBV14	TRBJ2-5	ASSQEKLPRGRETQY
TRBV6-1	TRBJ2-7	ASSATLGQGAYEQY
TRBV10-1	TRBJ2-3	ASSAAGLAERTDTQY
TRBV27	TRBJ2-1	ASSETGVPGEQF
TRBV6-2/TRBV6-3	TRBJ2-5	ASSYSSRETQY
TRBV9	TRBJ1-3	ASSVTDGVSGNTIY
TRBV29-1	TRBJ1-1	SVEGTELNQHTEAF
TRBV5-1	TRBJ1-1	ASSSQGGTEAF
TRBV28	TRBJ1-1	ASSFATGEAF
TRBV28	TRBJ1-1	ASSPRQGEVAEAF